These 31 T cell receptor beta chains were sequenced from one sample in a study of blood T cell repertoires in COVID-19. TCRdb keeps only in-frame clones here, not all; method: immunoSEQ multiplex PCR. The sample records some 120,000 clones, around 76% being singletons. The sequenced sample was peripheral blood. The receptors were sampled from a man older than 75 with COVID-19, enrolled during active disease.

This clone was counted once. V and J are TRBV3-1 (or the pseudogene TRBV3-2) and TRBJ1-5; the D gene is possibly TRBD1 (5 bases). Germline V gives CDR1 LGHDT, CDR2 YNNKEL (reference sequence). V shed 6 bases and J shed 4 bases, with 13 bases lying between them. The CDR3 covers 14 residues. CDR3 DNA sequence: TGTGCCAGCAGTAGGGGATCTAATAATCAGCCCCAGCATTTT. It translates to CASSRGSNNQPQHF.

The chain employs TRBV19 and TRBJ1-4; TRBD1 matches at 7 bases. The trim removed 7 bases at V and 7 bases at J, leaving 6 bases unmatched. Germline CDR1 reads LNHDA; CDR2 reads SQIVND (reference sequence). The CDR3 is 13 residues long. Here the CDR3 DNA reads TGTGCCAGTATGTACAGGGGCACTGAAAAACTGTTTTTT. It translates to CASMYRGTEKLFF.

This clone has just a few counts. V usage is TRBV4-1 and J usage is TRBJ2-2; 9 nucleotides match TRBD2. The germline V gene encodes CDR1 MGHRA and CDR2 YSYEKL. The ends lost 5 bases at V and 5 bases at J; junction bases unmatched: 6. The CDR3 extends over 15 amino acids. Here the CDR3 reads CASSSPSGTTGELFF. The CDR3 coding sequence is TGCGCCAGCAGCTCACCTAGCGGGACAACCGGGGAGCTGTTTTTT.

This rearrangement joins TRBV19 to TRBJ2-1; 7 bases map to TRBD2. V was pared by 2 bases and J by 0 bases, with 7 bases of the junction left unmatched. Germline CDR1 and CDR2: LNHDA and SQIVND (reference sequence). The CDR3 consists of 17 residues. CDR3 bases: TGTGCCAGTAGTATAAGGCTAGCGGACTACTCCTACAATGAGCAGTTCTTC. Protein: CASSIRLADYSYNEQFF.

This chain connects TRBV12-3 or TRBV12-4 to TRBJ1-2; no clear D. The CDR3 loop spans 12 amino acids. Trimming stripped 7 bases from V and 5 bases from J, with 11 bases between. CDR3 DNA sequence: TGTGCCAGCACCCTAGACTGGTATGGCTACACCTTC. Translation gives CASTLDWYGYTF.

The chain recombines TRBV6-5 with TRBJ2-1; TRBD2 matches 7 bases. With V trimmed by 4 bases and J by 0 bases, 6 bases remained unmatched. There are 16 residues in the CDR3. Germline lookup yields CDR1 MNHEY and CDR2 SVGAGI. CDR3 sequence: CASSLAGTRSYNEQFF. The CDR3 region has the DNA TGTGCCAGCAGTTTAGCGGGTACGCGCTCCTACAATGAGCAGTTCTTC.

V is TRBV4-2 and J is TRBJ2-7, with a tentative D call TRBD1 (7 bases). Germline-derived CDR1 and CDR2 are LGHNA and YNFKEQ. The CDR3 sequence is 17 residues long. Trimming pared 0 bases from V and 1 base from J, leaving 16 bases between. Written as DNA, the CDR3 is TGTGCCAGCAGCCAAGATAGTGGGGACAGCGGGTCCTACGAGCAGTACTTC. Translation: CASSQDSGDSGSYEQYF.

This chain joins TRBV10-3 and TRBJ2-1; 12 bases map to TRBD2. The CDR3 extends over 14 amino acids. Germline V CDR1 and CDR2: ENHRY, SYGVKD. The J segment lost 8 bases and the V segment lost 7 bases, leaving 6 bases of the junction unmatched. For the CDR3, the DNA is TGTGCCATCACCTTGACTAGCGGGAGCCATGAGCAGTTCTTC. It codes for CAITLTSGSHEQFF.

This chain connects TRBV6-1 to TRBJ1-1; D ambiguous. Germline V gives CDR1 MNHNS, CDR2 SASEGT. This CDR3 region has 13 residues. V was trimmed by 2 bases and J by 1 base, leaving 5 bases between them. The chain's CDR3 is CASSEFGNTEAFF. The CDR3 DNA reads as TGTGCCAGCAGTGAATTCGGGAACACTGAAGCTTTCTTT.

The chain recombines TRBV18 with TRBJ2-6; TRBD1 is a possible D gene (5 bases). The CDR3 covers 17 residues. The ends were cut back, 2 bases at V and 1 base at J, with 12 bases in the middle. Germline V CDR1 and CDR2: KGHSH, LQKENI. The CDR3 reads CASSPLQAASGANVLTF. Written as DNA, the CDR3 is TGTGCCAGCTCACCATTACAGGCGGCATCTGGGGCCAACGTCCTGACTTTC.

The chain couples TRBV13 to TRBJ1-1; D is ambiguous. Germline V gene sequence: CDR1 PRHDT, CDR2 FYEKMQ (reference sequence). CDR3 length: 13 amino acids. V was clipped by 0 bases and J by 2 bases, with 4 bases between them. The CDR3 nucleotides read TGTGCCAGCAGCTTAGGACTAAACACTGAAGCTTTCTTT. This translates into CASSLGLNTEAFF.

V usage is TRBV6-2 or TRBV6-3 and J usage is TRBJ2-6; D remains unclear. Deletions cut 0 bases from V and 0 bases from J, with 21 bases between. There are 21 residues in the CDR3. The germline V gene encodes CDR1 MNHEY and CDR2 SVGEGT. The CDR3 spells CASSYSMGRALLFSGANVLTF. In DNA form, the CDR3 reads TGTGCCAGCAGTTACTCGATGGGCAGAGCCCTTCTCTTCTCTGGGGCCAACGTCCTGACTTTC.

This clone was seen just once. J is TRBJ1-4 and V is TRBV5-1; 10 nucleotides match TRBD1. J was trimmed by 5 bases and V by 4 bases; bases with no gene match: 2. Germline V gene sequence: CDR1 SGHRS, CDR2 YFSETQ. The CDR3 covers 14 residues. CDR3 DNA sequence: TGCGCCAGCAGCCCGGACAGGGGGAATGAAAAACTGTTTTTT. Translation gives CASSPDRGNEKLFF.

The chain combines TRBV28 with TRBJ2-7, with D possibly TRBD1 on 6 matching bases. V was trimmed by 4 bases and J by 2 bases, leaving 9 bases between them. The CDR3 is made up of 13 amino acids. Germline V gives CDR1 MDHEN, CDR2 SYDVKM. CDR3 sequence (DNA): TGTGCCAGCAGTTGGACAGACCCCTACGAGCAGTACTTC. Translated: CASSWTDPYEQYF.

With respect to this clone: The sample has other DNA sequences that encode this CDR3 too. J is TRBJ1-2 and V is TRBV9; TRBD1 agrees at 7 bases. The CDR3 length is 13 residues. The V segment lost 4 bases and the J segment 5 bases; nucleotides outside the gene matches: 5. The V gene's germline CDR1 is SGDLS and CDR2 YYNGEE. The CDR3 protein is CASSTGQRYGYTF. The CDR3 coding sequence is TGTGCCAGCAGCACGGGACAGAGATATGGCTACACCTTC.

This clone was observed a few times. The chain employs TRBV7-2 and TRBJ2-2; 8 bases match TRBD2. In germline, CDR1 is SGHTA, CDR2 FQGNSA. J gave up 6 bases and V 4 bases, and 4 bases lay outside the gene matches. This CDR3 has 14 residues. The CDR3: CASSSGLAAGELFF. The CDR3 DNA reads as TGTGCCAGCAGCTCAGGACTAGCCGCCGGGGAGCTGTTTTTT.

The rearrangement links TRBV19 to TRBJ1-1; D is unclear. The V end was cut by 5 bases, the J end by 4 bases, with 11 bases between. Germline CDR1 is LNHDA and CDR2 is SQIVND (reference sequence). The CDR3 runs 13 residues. CDR3 sequence: CASSLYSTTEAFF. In nucleotides, the CDR3 is TGTGCCAGTAGTTTGTACAGTACCACTGAAGCTTTCTTT.

The chain links TRBV12-3 or TRBV12-4 to TRBJ1-6; D is uncertain. V was clipped by 4 bases and J by 7 bases, with 5 bases between them. The CDR3 sequence is 12 residues long. CDR3 region: CASSSLNSPLHF. The CDR3 DNA reads TGTGCCAGCAGTTCCCTAAATTCACCCCTCCACTTT.

The chain combines TRBV27 with TRBJ1-1, with 10 bases lining up with TRBD1. The germline gives CDR1 MNHEY, CDR2 SMNVEV (reference sequence). The CDR3 has 18 amino acids. V shed 5 bases and J 2 bases; nucleotides not matched to a gene: 14. CDR3 protein: CASSITRDRGTKNTEAFF. Here the CDR3 DNA reads TGTGCCAGCAGTATAACCCGGGACAGGGGTACGAAAAACACTGAAGCTTTCTTT.

The table lists this clone with a few counts. This chain uses TRBV19 with TRBJ2-1, with a possible D match to TRBD1 (6 bases). Looked up from germline, CDR1 is LNHDA and CDR2 is SQIVND (reference sequence). This CDR3 has 15 residues. The germline V and J ends were trimmed by 3 bases and 6 bases, with 15 bases remaining between them. The CDR3 here is CASSITGWPSNEQFF. The CDR3 bases are TGTGCCAGTAGTATTACAGGGTGGCCGTCCAATGAGCAGTTCTTC.

The rearrangement uses TRBV5-4 and TRBJ2-3; 7 nucleotides line up with TRBD2. The CDR3 extends over 13 amino acids. Germline values: CDR1 SGHNT, CDR2 YYREEE (reference sequence). The trim removed 0 bases at V and 5 bases at J, leaving 0 bases unmatched. DNA for the CDR3: TGTGCCAGCAGCTTGGGCGGGAGAGATACGCAGTATTTT. This gives the protein CASSLGGRDTQYF. The full variable domain, in which reference TRBV5-4 and TRBJ2-3 provide the parts outside the CDR3, is ETGVTQSPTHLIKTRGQQVTLRCSSQSGHNTVSWYQQALGQGPQFIFQYYREEENGRGNFPPRFSGLQFPNYSSELNVNALELDDSALYLCASSLGGRDTQYFGPGTRLTVL.

This clone showed up many times. The gene calls are TRBV2 and TRBJ2-2, with a possible D match to TRBD1 (5 bases). V lost 3 bases, J lost 5 bases, and 13 bases lay in between. Germline assignment: CDR1 SNHLY and CDR2 FYNNEI. The length of the CDR3 is 15 residues. CDR3 in amino acids: CASSEGYRRTGELFF. The CDR3 DNA reads TGTGCCAGCAGTGAGGGCTACAGGAGAACCGGGGAGCTGTTTTTT.

This clone was seen once. The chain recombines TRBV19 with TRBJ1-2; the match to TRBD1 covers 7 bases. CDR3 length: 15 amino acids. V lost 7 bases and J lost 4; bases outside the gene matches: 12. CDR1 and CDR2 from the germline V gene are LNHDA and SQIVND (reference sequence). CDR3 sequence: CASTREGAQGYGYTF. DNA of the CDR3: TGTGCCAGTACTCGCGAGGGGGCGCAAGGCTATGGCTACACCTTC. Together with reference TRBV19 and TRBJ1-2, the CDR3 gives the full variable domain: DGGITQSPKYLFRKEGQNVTLSCEQNLNHDAMYWYRQDPGQGLRLIYYSQIVNDFQKGDIAEGYSVSREKKESFPLTVTSAQKNPTAFYLCASTREGAQGYGYTFGSGTRLTVV.

This clone was seen more than once but under ten times. The V and J genes are TRBV3-1 (or the pseudogene TRBV3-2) and TRBJ2-5, with 7 bases matching TRBD1. The V segment lost 2 bases and the J segment 0 bases; nucleotides outside the gene matches: 9. Germline V gene data show CDR1 as LGHDT and CDR2 as YNNKEL (reference sequence). There are 17 residues in the CDR3. This CDR3 is CASSQNLSGQNQETQYF. The CDR3 nucleotides read TGTGCCAGCAGCCAAAACCTTTCGGGACAGAACCAAGAGACCCAGTACTTC.

V usage is TRBV11-2 and J usage is TRBJ2-7; D possibly corresponds to TRBD1 (6 bases). This CDR3 has 14 residues. V was shortened by 0 bases and J by 5 bases, with 11 bases between the two germline ends. Germline values: CDR1 SGHAT, CDR2 FQNNGV. The CDR3 DNA sequence: TGTGCCAGCAGCTTAGATCGTGGGGGCCACGAGCAGTACTTC. Translation gives CASSLDRGGHEQYF.

This chain links TRBV28 with TRBJ1-2; possible D gene TRBD1, 5 bases. The CDR3 totals 13 residues. CDR1 is MDHEN, CDR2 SYDVKM, per germline. Trimming removed 2 bases from V and 5 bases from J, with 9 bases in between. The CDR3 coding sequence is TGTGCCAGCAGTTTAGGGGGGGAGTATGGCTACACCTTC. The encoded protein is CASSLGGEYGYTF.

This sequence joins TRBV28 and TRBJ2-5; 7 positions agree with TRBD2. The CDR3 totals 14 residues. The junction had 6 bases not matched to a gene; V was cut back by 4 bases and J by 4 bases. CDR1 MDHEN and CDR2 SYDVKM come from the germline V gene. The CDR3 bases are TGTGCCAGCAGTTGGTTAGCGGGCCGAGAGACCCAGTACTTC. Residues: CASSWLAGRETQYF.

The V call is TRBV19, the J call TRBJ1-5; 8 bases map to TRBD1. Germline values: CDR1 LNHDA, CDR2 SQIVND (reference sequence). The CDR3 has 13 amino acids. V lost 8 bases, J lost 6 bases, and 6 bases stayed unmatched. Here the CDR3 reads CASRGQAIQPQHF. In DNA form, the CDR3 reads TGTGCCAGTCGGGGACAGGCAATTCAGCCCCAGCATTTT.

The rearrangement uses TRBV9 and TRBJ1-3; the D is unclear. Per the germline V gene, CDR1 is SGDLS and CDR2 is YYNGEE. This CDR3 region has 14 residues. V was pared by 3 bases and J by 4 bases, with 11 bases between. The CDR3 DNA reads TGTGCCAGCAGCGGCCCCGGGGTCGGAAACACCATATATTTT. Its translation: CASSGPGVGNTIYF. The full variable domain, its missing parts supplied by reference TRBV9 and TRBJ1-3, is DSGVTQTPKHLITATGQRVTLRCSPRSGDLSVYWYQQSLDQGLQFLIQYYNGEERAKGNILERFSAQQFPDLHSELNLSSLELGDSALYFCASSGPGVGNTIYFGEGSWLTVV.

The V and J genes are TRBV10-3 and TRBJ2-5; 13 bases fit TRBD2. Germline CDR1 is ENHRY and CDR2 is SYGVKD. J gave up 2 bases and V 11 bases, and 14 bases lay outside the gene matches. CDR3 size: 17 residues. CDR3 coding DNA: TGTGCCTCTGGGGAACTAGCGGGAGGGCCGGGGCAAGAGACCCAGTACTTC. Translation gives CASGELAGGPGQETQYF.

The rearrangement uses TRBV24-1 and TRBJ1-3; the D is unclear. Looked up from germline, CDR1 is KGHDR and CDR2 is SFDVKD. The CDR3 is 14 amino acids. V was pared by 5 bases and J by 1 base, with 8 bases between. The CDR3 reads CATSATGSGNTIYF. CDR3 nucleotides: TGTGCCACCAGTGCAACGGGGTCTGGAAACACCATATATTTT.